These T cell receptor beta chains were read from a single sample in a study of T cell responses to AZD1222 COVID-19 vaccine. Only in-frame clones appear in the TCRdb table, and some are missing; sequencing was by immunoSEQ multiplex PCR. This table has fewer than 90,000 clones, about 86% appearing once. Source: peripheral blood, taken 28 days after the second AZD1222 dose. All receptors come from an adult who received the AZD1222 COVID-19 vaccine. The CDR3 runs from the conserved cysteine through the conserved F or W. The order of the fields is V gene, CDR3 length, clone size, J gene, D gene, CDR3 protein, CDR3 DNA. D genes are given only for firm matches. Not every row has a clone size; where given, it reads once, few, many or a size class.

v_call: TRBV5-1; cdr3_length: 13; clone_size: few; j_call: TRBJ2-1; d_call: .; cdr3_aa: CASSLAGRIEQFF; cdr3_nt: TGCGCCAGCAGCTTGGCGGGCAGGATCGAGCAGTTCTTC
v_call: TRBV18; cdr3_length: 14; clone_size: .; j_call: TRBJ1-2; d_call: .; cdr3_aa: CASSLPGSSSGYTF; cdr3_nt: TGTGCCAGCTCCCTCCCAGGGAGTTCCAGTGGCTACACCTTC
v_call: TRBV5-4; cdr3_length: 14; clone_size: .; j_call: TRBJ1-5; d_call: TRBD1; cdr3_aa: CASSRDRANQPQHF; cdr3_nt: TGTGCCAGCAGCCGGGACAGGGCAAATCAGCCCCAGCATTTT
v_call: TRBV4-3; cdr3_length: 15; clone_size: .; j_call: TRBJ2-7; d_call: TRBD2; cdr3_aa: CASSQGAGGSYEQYF; cdr3_nt: TGCGCCAGCAGCCAAGGGGCGGGAGGGTCCTACGAGCAGTACTTC
v_call: TRBV5-1; cdr3_length: 13; clone_size: once; j_call: TRBJ2-3; d_call: .; cdr3_aa: CASSLAGTDTQYF; cdr3_nt: TGCGCCAGCAGCTTGGCCGGCACAGATACGCAGTATTTT
v_call: TRBV6-2/TRBV6-3; cdr3_length: 16; clone_size: .; j_call: TRBJ2-1; d_call: .; cdr3_aa: CASSQGGARWGNEQFF; cdr3_nt: TGTGCCAGCAGCCAAGGGGGGGCCCGGTGGGGCAACGAGCAGTTCTTC
v_call: TRBV23-1; cdr3_length: 15; clone_size: .; j_call: TRBJ1-1; d_call: .; cdr3_aa: CASSQSDDPNTEAFF; cdr3_nt: TGCGCCAGCAGTCAGTCCGATGATCCGAACACTGAAGCTTTCTTT
v_call: TRBV7-6; cdr3_length: 16; clone_size: .; j_call: TRBJ1-1; d_call: .; cdr3_aa: CASSPTVGGVSTEAFF; cdr3_nt: TGTGCCAGCAGCCCTACGGTGGGAGGGGTTAGCACTGAAGCTTTCTTT
v_call: TRBV27; cdr3_length: 14; clone_size: few; j_call: TRBJ1-5; d_call: TRBD1; cdr3_aa: CASSRGQGNQPQHF; cdr3_nt: TGTGCCAGCAGTAGAGGACAGGGCAATCAGCCCCAGCATTTT
v_call: TRBV12-3/TRBV12-4; cdr3_length: 11; clone_size: .; j_call: TRBJ1-4; d_call: .; cdr3_aa: CASSLGGKLFF; cdr3_nt: TGTGCCAGCAGTTTAGGTGGAAAACTGTTTTTT
v_call: TRBV3-1/TRBV3-2; cdr3_length: 17; clone_size: .; j_call: TRBJ2-4; d_call: .; cdr3_aa: CASSQTGGRNYRNIQYF; cdr3_nt: TGTGCCAGCAGCCAAACTGGGGGGAGAAACTATCGGAACATTCAGTACTTC
v_call: TRBV3-1/TRBV3-2; cdr3_length: 15; clone_size: .; j_call: TRBJ2-2; d_call: TRBD1; cdr3_aa: CASSHTRGQGGELFF; cdr3_nt: TGTGCCAGCAGTCACACCAGGGGGCAGGGCGGGGAGCTGTTTTTT
v_call: TRBV6-5; cdr3_length: 14; clone_size: .; j_call: TRBJ2-3; d_call: TRBD1; cdr3_aa: CASSSRQGADTQYF; cdr3_nt: TGTGCCAGCAGTTCTCGACAGGGGGCAGATACGCAGTATTTT
v_call: TRBV5-1; cdr3_length: 13; clone_size: few; j_call: TRBJ2-7; d_call: .; cdr3_aa: CASSLETSYEQYF; cdr3_nt: TGCGCCAGCAGCTTGGAGACTTCCTACGAGCAGTACTTC
v_call: TRBV6-5; cdr3_length: 14; clone_size: few; j_call: TRBJ1-5; d_call: .; cdr3_aa: CASSFQGLRQPQHF; cdr3_nt: TGTGCCAGCAGCTTCCAGGGCCTTAGGCAGCCCCAGCATTTT
v_call: TRBV3-1/TRBV3-2; cdr3_length: 15; clone_size: .; j_call: TRBJ2-3; d_call: TRBD2; cdr3_aa: CASSPSGGGTDTQYF; cdr3_nt: TGTGCCAGCAGCCCGAGCGGGGGGGGCACAGATACGCAGTATTTT
v_call: TRBV4-1; cdr3_length: 15; clone_size: once; j_call: TRBJ2-3; d_call: TRBD2; cdr3_aa: CASRQLAGRTDTQYF; cdr3_nt: TGCGCCAGCAGACAGCTAGCGGGAAGGACAGATACGCAGTATTTT
v_call: TRBV6-5; cdr3_length: 13; clone_size: once; j_call: TRBJ1-1; d_call: .; cdr3_aa: CASKAIGGTEAFF; cdr3_nt: TGTGCCAGCAAGGCTATCGGTGGCACTGAAGCTTTCTTT
v_call: TRBV9; cdr3_length: 15; clone_size: .; j_call: TRBJ2-3; d_call: .; cdr3_aa: CASSPAGAGEHTQYF; cdr3_nt: TGTGCCAGCAGCCCCGCAGGGGCGGGAGAACATACGCAGTATTTT
v_call: TRBV18; cdr3_length: 14; clone_size: .; j_call: TRBJ1-5; d_call: .; cdr3_aa: CASSAARSTLTQHF; cdr3_nt: TGTGCCAGCTCCGCGGCTCGGAGTACTTTGACCCAGCATTTT
v_call: TRBV10-3; cdr3_length: 15; clone_size: .; j_call: TRBJ1-2; d_call: .; cdr3_aa: CAISDPGSTNYGYTF; cdr3_nt: TGTGCCATCAGTGATCCAGGGTCTACGAACTATGGCTACACCTTC
v_call: TRBV5-1; cdr3_length: 14; clone_size: once; j_call: TRBJ2-5; d_call: .; cdr3_aa: CASSPMVVGETQYF; cdr3_nt: TGCGCCAGCAGCCCCATGGTGGTCGGGGAGACCCAGTACTTC
v_call: TRBV6-5; cdr3_length: 14; clone_size: .; j_call: TRBJ2-7; d_call: .; cdr3_aa: CASSYSGQDYEQYF; cdr3_nt: TGTGCCAGCAGTTACTCGGGACAAGACTACGAGCAGTACTTC
v_call: TRBV4-2; cdr3_length: 16; clone_size: .; j_call: TRBJ1-2; d_call: TRBD1; cdr3_aa: CASSRGDSRAGYGYTF; cdr3_nt: TGTGCCAGCAGCCGAGGGGACAGTCGGGCGGGCTATGGCTACACCTTC
v_call: TRBV2; cdr3_length: 12; clone_size: .; j_call: TRBJ2-7; d_call: .; cdr3_aa: CASRADSYEQYF; cdr3_nt: TGTGCCAGCCGGGCGGACTCCTACGAGCAGTACTTC
v_call: TRBV4-1; cdr3_length: 17; clone_size: .; j_call: TRBJ1-1; d_call: TRBD1; cdr3_aa: CASSQGLGTGRNTEAFF; cdr3_nt: TGCGCCAGCAGCCAAGGTCTCGGGACAGGGCGGAACACTGAAGCTTTCTTT
v_call: TRBV7-9; cdr3_length: 16; clone_size: .; j_call: TRBJ1-1; d_call: .; cdr3_aa: CASSPTPSQRNTEAFF; cdr3_nt: TGTGCCAGCAGCCCCACGCCGTCGCAGAGGAACACTGAAGCTTTCTTT
v_call: TRBV28; cdr3_length: 15; clone_size: .; j_call: TRBJ2-5; d_call: TRBD1; cdr3_aa: CASSLWGQGAETQYF; cdr3_nt: TGTGCCAGCAGTTTATGGGGTCAGGGGGCAGAGACCCAGTACTTC
v_call: TRBV5-1; cdr3_length: 14; clone_size: .; j_call: TRBJ2-1; d_call: .; cdr3_aa: CASYAADSSNEQFF; cdr3_nt: TGCGCCAGCTATGCCGCGGACTCTAGCAATGAGCAGTTCTTC
v_call: TRBV7-9; cdr3_length: 16; clone_size: .; j_call: TRBJ2-3; d_call: TRBD2; cdr3_aa: CASSLNSGVSTDTQYF; cdr3_nt: TGTGCCAGCAGCTTAAATAGCGGGGTTTCCACAGATACGCAGTATTTT
v_call: TRBV2; cdr3_length: 13; clone_size: once; j_call: TRBJ1-1; d_call: .; cdr3_aa: CASSDEGSTEAFF; cdr3_nt: TGTGCCAGCAGTGACGAAGGAAGTACTGAAGCTTTCTTT
v_call: TRBV19; cdr3_length: 16; clone_size: .; j_call: TRBJ2-2; d_call: TRBD2; cdr3_aa: CASMQAGGANTGELFF; cdr3_nt: TGTGCCAGTATGCAGGCGGGGGGGGCGAACACCGGGGAGCTGTTTTTT
v_call: TRBV6-5; cdr3_length: 14; clone_size: .; j_call: TRBJ2-3; d_call: TRBD1; cdr3_aa: CAIQQGAGADTQYF; cdr3_nt: TGTGCCATCCAACAGGGGGCGGGAGCAGATACGCAGTATTTT
v_call: TRBV4-2; cdr3_length: 15; clone_size: .; j_call: TRBJ2-1; d_call: .; cdr3_aa: CASSQEIGLYNEQFF; cdr3_nt: TGTGCCAGCAGCCAAGAAATCGGACTGTACAATGAGCAGTTCTTC
v_call: TRBV19; cdr3_length: 14; clone_size: .; j_call: TRBJ1-5; d_call: .; cdr3_aa: CASSPGGRNQPQHF; cdr3_nt: TGTGCCAGTAGTCCGGGGGGGCGCAATCAGCCCCAGCATTTT
v_call: TRBV10-1; cdr3_length: 14; clone_size: .; j_call: TRBJ1-2; d_call: .; cdr3_aa: CASSPPGANYGYTF; cdr3_nt: TGCGCCAGCAGTCCACCGGGAGCTAACTATGGCTACACCTTC
v_call: TRBV6-5; cdr3_length: 13; clone_size: .; j_call: TRBJ2-7; d_call: .; cdr3_aa: CASSFRGGYEQYF; cdr3_nt: TGTGCCAGCAGTTTCAGGGGGGGATACGAGCAGTACTTC
v_call: TRBV28; cdr3_length: 15; clone_size: .; j_call: TRBJ2-7; d_call: .; cdr3_aa: CASSFWSGVGYEQYF; cdr3_nt: TGTGCCAGCAGTTTCTGGTCAGGGGTGGGGTACGAGCAGTACTTC
v_call: TRBV18; cdr3_length: 15; clone_size: .; j_call: TRBJ1-1; d_call: TRBD1; cdr3_aa: CASSPQGTGAAEAFF; cdr3_nt: TGTGCCAGCTCACCACAAGGGACAGGGGCGGCTGAAGCTTTCTTT
v_call: TRBV7-2; cdr3_length: 15; clone_size: once; j_call: TRBJ1-2; d_call: .; cdr3_aa: CASSPTGGLSYGYTF; cdr3_nt: TGTGCCAGCAGCCCCACGGGGGGACTCAGCTATGGCTACACCTTC
v_call: TRBV19; cdr3_length: 16; clone_size: .; j_call: TRBJ1-1; d_call: .; cdr3_aa: CASNPSGAGKGTEAFF; cdr3_nt: TGTGCCAGTAACCCCTCGGGGGCCGGGAAGGGCACTGAAGCTTTCTTT
v_call: TRBV6-1; cdr3_length: 15; clone_size: .; j_call: TRBJ1-5; d_call: .; cdr3_aa: CASSERWVGNQPQHF; cdr3_nt: TGTGCCAGCAGTGAACGGTGGGTGGGCAATCAGCCCCAGCATTTT
v_call: TRBV7-3; cdr3_length: 14; clone_size: once; j_call: TRBJ2-3; d_call: TRBD2; cdr3_aa: CASSLSGGTDTQYF; cdr3_nt: TGTGCCAGCAGCTTATCGGGAGGGACAGATACGCAGTATTTT
v_call: TRBV19; cdr3_length: 17; clone_size: .; j_call: TRBJ1-3; d_call: .; cdr3_aa: CASSIVSIASSGNTIYF; cdr3_nt: TGTGCCAGTAGTATAGTGTCGATAGCGAGCTCTGGAAACACCATATATTTT
v_call: TRBV9; cdr3_length: 13; clone_size: once; j_call: TRBJ2-4; d_call: .; cdr3_aa: CANSPPTKNIQYF; cdr3_nt: TGTGCCAACTCGCCCCCGACCAAAAACATTCAGTACTTC
v_call: TRBV5-1; cdr3_length: 15; clone_size: .; j_call: TRBJ2-5; d_call: TRBD1; cdr3_aa: CASSLGDSVKETQYF; cdr3_nt: TGCGCCAGCAGCTTGGGGGACAGCGTCAAAGAGACCCAGTACTTC
v_call: TRBV3-1/TRBV3-2; cdr3_length: 14; clone_size: .; j_call: TRBJ2-7; d_call: .; cdr3_aa: CASSPRTLPYEQYF; cdr3_nt: TGTGCCAGCAGCCCTAGGACCCTGCCGTACGAGCAGTACTTC
v_call: TRBV29-1; cdr3_length: 13; clone_size: few; j_call: TRBJ1-1; d_call: .; cdr3_aa: CSVEEQQNTEAFF; cdr3_nt: TGCAGCGTTGAGGAACAGCAGAACACTGAAGCTTTCTTT
v_call: TRBV28; cdr3_length: 13; clone_size: .; j_call: TRBJ2-3; d_call: .; cdr3_aa: CASNPPGTDTQYF; cdr3_nt: TGTGCCAGCAACCCCCCCGGCACAGATACGCAGTATTTT
v_call: TRBV10-2; cdr3_length: 13; clone_size: .; j_call: TRBJ2-7; d_call: TRBD2; cdr3_aa: CASGTSGPYEQYF; cdr3_nt: TGCGCCAGCGGGACTAGCGGTCCCTACGAGCAGTACTTC
v_call: TRBV28; cdr3_length: 15; clone_size: .; j_call: TRBJ2-7; d_call: TRBD1; cdr3_aa: CASSLTGTGYSEQYF; cdr3_nt: TGTGCCAGCAGTCTGACCGGGACAGGGTACTCCGAGCAGTACTTC
v_call: TRBV3-1/TRBV3-2; cdr3_length: 13; clone_size: .; j_call: TRBJ2-7; d_call: .; cdr3_aa: CASSPTTSYEQYF; cdr3_nt: TGTGCCAGCAGCCCAACGACTAGCTACGAGCAGTACTTC
v_call: TRBV5-8; cdr3_length: 15; clone_size: .; j_call: TRBJ1-4; d_call: TRBD1; cdr3_aa: CASSFGQGGREKLFF; cdr3_nt: TGTGCCAGCAGCTTTGGACAGGGGGGAAGAGAAAAACTGTTTTTT
v_call: TRBV4-1; cdr3_length: 18; clone_size: .; j_call: TRBJ2-7; d_call: TRBD2; cdr3_aa: CASSQDTGTSGRAREQYF; cdr3_nt: TGCGCCAGCAGCCAAGATACCGGGACTAGCGGGAGGGCGCGCGAGCAGTACTTC
v_call: TRBV15; cdr3_length: 12; clone_size: .; j_call: TRBJ1-6; d_call: .; cdr3_aa: CATSRVGDPLHF; cdr3_nt: TGTGCCACCAGCAGAGTGGGGGACCCCCTCCACTTT